Listed here are 2 T cell receptor beta chains from one sample, sequenced in a study of cytomegalovirus exposure and HLA in healthy donors (dated by TCRdb to about 2017). Preparation of the library involved the immunoSEQ multiplex PCR assay. For the multiplex PCR, a mixture combining 60 forward primers for TCR Vbeta segments and 13 reverse primers for TCR Jbeta segments was used. In TCRdb, the immuneACCESS table is reduced to in-frame sequences with V and J assigned. These tables do not hold every clone; where another copy was compared, an unresolved V gene accounts for under half, and the others remain unexplained. The sample contains some 130,000 clones, about 82% of them found a single time. The ten largest clones represent around 4.8% of the sample. The material sequenced was PBMCs. The receptors shown here come from a man aged 30 to 45 in good health.

On this clone itself: Mismatch with germline at one junction end may stem from a read error. The V and J genes are TRBV19 and TRBJ2-7, with 7 positions matching TRBD1. Germline-derived CDR1 and CDR2 are LNHDA and SQIVND (reference sequence). The CDR3 loop spans 15 amino acids. The CDR3 DNA follows: TGTGCCAGTAGCATAGTACACAGGGGTCTGTACGAGCAGTACTTC. Its translation is CASSIVHRGLYEQYF.

The chain uses TRBV6-1 and TRBJ1-2; TRBD1 aligns across 8 bases. Germline V gene data show CDR1 as MNHNS and CDR2 as SASEGT. The V segment lost 7 bases and the J segment 0 bases; nucleotides outside the gene matches: 4. The CDR3 sequence is 14 residues long. CDR3 nucleotides: TGTGCCAGCAACTCAGGGGGCGCTAACTATGGCTACACCTTC. Translating it yields CASNSGGANYGYTF.